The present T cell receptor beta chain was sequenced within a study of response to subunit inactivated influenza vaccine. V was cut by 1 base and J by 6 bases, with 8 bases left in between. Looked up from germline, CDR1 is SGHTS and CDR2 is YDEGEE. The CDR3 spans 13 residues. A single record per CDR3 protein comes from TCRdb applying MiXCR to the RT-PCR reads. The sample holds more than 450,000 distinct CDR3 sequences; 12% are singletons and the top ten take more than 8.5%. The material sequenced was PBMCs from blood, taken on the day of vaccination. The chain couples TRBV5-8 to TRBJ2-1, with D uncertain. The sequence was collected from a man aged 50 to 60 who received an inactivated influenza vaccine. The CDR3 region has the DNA TGTGCCAGCAGCTTGTTTGGGTCCAATGAGCAGTTCTTC. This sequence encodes CASSLFGSNEQFF.